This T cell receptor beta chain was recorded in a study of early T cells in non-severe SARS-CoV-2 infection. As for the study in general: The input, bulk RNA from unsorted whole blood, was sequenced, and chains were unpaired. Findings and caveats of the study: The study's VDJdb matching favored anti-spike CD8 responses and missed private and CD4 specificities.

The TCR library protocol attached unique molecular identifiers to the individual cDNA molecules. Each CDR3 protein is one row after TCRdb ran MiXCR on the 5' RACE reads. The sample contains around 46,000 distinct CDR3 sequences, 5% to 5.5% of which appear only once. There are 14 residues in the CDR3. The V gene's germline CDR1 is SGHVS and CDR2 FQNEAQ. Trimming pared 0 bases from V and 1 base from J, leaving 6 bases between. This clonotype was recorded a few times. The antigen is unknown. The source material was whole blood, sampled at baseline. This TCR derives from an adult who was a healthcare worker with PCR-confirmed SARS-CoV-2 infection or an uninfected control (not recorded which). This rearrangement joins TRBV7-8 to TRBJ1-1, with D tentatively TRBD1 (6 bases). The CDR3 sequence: CASSLAGQNTEAFF. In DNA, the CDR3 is TGTGCCAGCAGCTTAGCGGGACAGAACACTGAAGCTTTCTTT. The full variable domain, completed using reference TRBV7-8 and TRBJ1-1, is GAGVSQSPRYKVAKRGQDVALRCDPISGHVSLFWYQQALGQGPEFLTYFQNEAQLDKSGLPSDRFFAERPEGSVSTLKIQRTQQEDSAVYLCASSLAGQNTEAFFGQGTRLTVV.